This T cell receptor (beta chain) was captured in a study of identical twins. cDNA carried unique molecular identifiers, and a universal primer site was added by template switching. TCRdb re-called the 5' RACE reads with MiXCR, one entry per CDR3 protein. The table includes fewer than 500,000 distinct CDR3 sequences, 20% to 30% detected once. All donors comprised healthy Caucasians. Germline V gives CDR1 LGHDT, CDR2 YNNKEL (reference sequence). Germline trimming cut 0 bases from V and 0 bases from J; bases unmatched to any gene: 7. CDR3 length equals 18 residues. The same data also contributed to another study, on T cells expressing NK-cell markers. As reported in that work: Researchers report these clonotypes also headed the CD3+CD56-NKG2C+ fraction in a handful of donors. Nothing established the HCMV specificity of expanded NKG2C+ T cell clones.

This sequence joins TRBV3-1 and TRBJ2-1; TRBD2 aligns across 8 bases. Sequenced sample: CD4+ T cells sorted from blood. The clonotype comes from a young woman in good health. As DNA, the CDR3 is TGTGCCAGCAGCCAAGATCCCCCGGGACTAGACTCCTACAATGAGCAGTTCTTC. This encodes CASSQDPPGLDSYNEQFF.